This T cell receptor (beta chain) was obtained from a study of lymphopenia after photon versus proton radiotherapy. Some clones are missing from TCRdb's copy, which holds only in-frame ones; the method was immunoSEQ multiplex PCR. The sample holds tens of thousands of clones; 84% are singletons and the top ten take around 13%. The J segment lost 2 bases and the V segment lost 4 bases, leaving 4 bases of the junction unmatched. The CDR3 has 15 amino acids. Germline lookup yields CDR1 SQVTM and CDR2 ANQGSEA. The TCR originated in an older woman with pancreatic cancer. The input for sequencing was peripheral blood, taken from a patient treated with proton-based radiotherapy. The chain has TRBV29-1 and TRBJ2-2, with 10 bases that match TRBD1. Written as DNA, the CDR3 is TGCAGCGTTGGACAGGGGGCTGTTAACACCGGGGAGCTGTTTTTT. The encoded protein is CSVGQGAVNTGELFF.